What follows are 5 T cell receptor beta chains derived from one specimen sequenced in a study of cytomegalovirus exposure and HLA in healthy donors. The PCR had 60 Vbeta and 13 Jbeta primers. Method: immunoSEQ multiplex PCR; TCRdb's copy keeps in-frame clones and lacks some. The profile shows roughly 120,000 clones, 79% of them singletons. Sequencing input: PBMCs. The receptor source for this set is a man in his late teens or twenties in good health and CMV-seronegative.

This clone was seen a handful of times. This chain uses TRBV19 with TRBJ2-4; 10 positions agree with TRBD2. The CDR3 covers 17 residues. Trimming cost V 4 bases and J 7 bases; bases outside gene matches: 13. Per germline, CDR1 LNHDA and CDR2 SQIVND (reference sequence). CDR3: CASSTGQRGGEYNIQYF. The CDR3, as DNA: TGTGCCAGTAGTACGGGACAGCGGGGGGGCGAGTACAACATTCAGTACTTC.

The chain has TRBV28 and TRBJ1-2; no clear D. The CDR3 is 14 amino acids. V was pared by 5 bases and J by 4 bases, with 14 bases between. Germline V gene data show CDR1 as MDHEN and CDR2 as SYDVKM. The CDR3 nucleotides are TGTGCCAGCAGTCCCGAGACATTATCCTATGGCTACACCTTC. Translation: CASSPETLSYGYTF.

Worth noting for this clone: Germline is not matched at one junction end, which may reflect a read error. The CDR3 DNA reads as TGTTCCAGCAGCTCCGATTACAGGGTCTCTGGAAACACCATATATTTT. Its translation: CSSSSDYRVSGNTIYF. The V and J genes are TRBV7-9 and TRBJ1-3, with D maybe TRBD1 (6 bases). Per the germline V gene, CDR1 is SEHNR and CDR2 is FQNEAQ (reference sequence). The length of the CDR3 is 16 residues.

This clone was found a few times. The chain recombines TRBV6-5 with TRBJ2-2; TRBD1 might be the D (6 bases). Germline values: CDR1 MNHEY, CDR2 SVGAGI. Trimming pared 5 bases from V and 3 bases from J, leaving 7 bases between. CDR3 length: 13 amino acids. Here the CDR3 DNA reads TGTGCCAGCAGTGAGGGGGACACCGGGGAGCTGTTTTTT. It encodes CASSEGDTGELFF.

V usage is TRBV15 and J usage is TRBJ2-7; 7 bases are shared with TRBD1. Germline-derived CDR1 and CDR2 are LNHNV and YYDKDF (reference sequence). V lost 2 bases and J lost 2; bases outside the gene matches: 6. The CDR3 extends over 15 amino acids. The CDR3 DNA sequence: TGTGCCACCAGCAGATGGCAGGGGGACACCTACGAGCAGTACTTC. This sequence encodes CATSRWQGDTYEQYF.